This T cell receptor beta chain was documented in a study of blood T cell repertoires in COVID-19 (dated by TCRdb to 2018 to 2020). For the study in its entirety: Collaborator samples came from the United States, Italy and Spain and covered acute and convalescent phases of COVID-19. Nearly every sample came with metadata listing a de-identified subject ID, COVID-19 status, age in years and sex. The prospective study material was composed of cDNA or gDNA derived from T cells, B-cell-depleted T cells, or PBMCs. Samples came from the ongoing ImmuneRACE study (first 160 participants) plus 1,254 subjects from 6 global collaborators. The repertoires were made available in a free public database intended to serve as a resource for research on the immune response to SARS-CoV-2. Deeply sampled blood TCRbeta repertoires from subjects exposed to, actively infected with, or recovered from COVID-19 were included in the dataset. Where available, HLA class I and class II types were taken from metadata supplied by the sample provider and were not determined by assay-based typing. Results and caveats for the whole study, not just this receptor: How much clinical and demographic metadata was included differed by source and by participant, and the metadata was provided uncurated.

TCRbeta CDR3 regions were amplified from genomic DNA using the immunoSEQ Assay, a bias-controlled multiplex PCR. The source study handled its data this way. The number of nucleated cells in each sample was estimated by amplification of reference gene primers within the assay. To quantify the absolute abundance of each unique TCRbeta CDR3 rearrangement, sequence reads were collapsed and filtered. For each sample, productive Simpson clonality was calculated by taking the square root of Simpson's diversity index across productive rearrangements. The table was pulled from immuneACCESS by TCRdb, which kept in-frame rearrangements only. Such tables lose some clones; where checked, under half of the loss comes from unresolved V genes, and the rest has no known cause. Clonal size and the V and J genes are those of that table, whereas D and trimming came from the DNA. Here the sample has fewer than 300,000 clones; about 83% occur a single time. The ten largest clones take up roughly 5.7% of the sample.

On this clone: The antigen it recognizes is unknown. No quality values exist for individual bases; no much larger clone is one base distant.

At the junction V is shortened by 6 bases and J by 6 bases, with 12 bases in between. The CDR3 spans 13 residues, from the cysteine through the phenylalanine. Here the CDR3 DNA is all that survives: 39 bases in frame from base 1. The germline V gene encodes CDR1 LNHDA and CDR2 SQIVND (reference sequence). Collaborating institutions collected whole blood in K2EDTA tubes following their own protocols. Collaborator samples were shipped for TCRbeta analysis as frozen whole blood, isolated PBMCs, or DNA extracted from either sample type. Sequences were obtained from peripheral blood. The V gene is TRBV19 and the J gene is TRBJ2-1, and perhaps TRBD1 as D gene, on 6 matching bases. The TCR sequence derives from an elderly man with acute or convalescent COVID-19. Read as DNA, the sequence is TGTGCCAGTAGCCCGACAGGCCCCAATGAGCAGTTCTTC. Its protein reads: CASSPTGPNEQFF.